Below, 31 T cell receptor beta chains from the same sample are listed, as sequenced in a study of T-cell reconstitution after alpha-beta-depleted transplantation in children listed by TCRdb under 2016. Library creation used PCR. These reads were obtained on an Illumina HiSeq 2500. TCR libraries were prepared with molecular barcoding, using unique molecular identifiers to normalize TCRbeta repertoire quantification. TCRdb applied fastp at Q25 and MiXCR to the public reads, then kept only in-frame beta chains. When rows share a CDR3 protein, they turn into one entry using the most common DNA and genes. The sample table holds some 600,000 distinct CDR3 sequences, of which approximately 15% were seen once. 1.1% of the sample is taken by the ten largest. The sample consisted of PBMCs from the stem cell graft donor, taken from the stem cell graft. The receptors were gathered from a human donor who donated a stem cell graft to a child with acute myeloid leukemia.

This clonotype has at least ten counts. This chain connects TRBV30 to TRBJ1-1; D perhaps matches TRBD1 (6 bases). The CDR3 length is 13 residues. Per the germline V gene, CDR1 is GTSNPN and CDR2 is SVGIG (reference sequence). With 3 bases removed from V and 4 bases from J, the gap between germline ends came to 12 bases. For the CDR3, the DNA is TGTGCCTGGAGCCGGGGGCAGGGCACTGAAGCTTTCTTT. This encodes CAWSRGQGTEAFF.

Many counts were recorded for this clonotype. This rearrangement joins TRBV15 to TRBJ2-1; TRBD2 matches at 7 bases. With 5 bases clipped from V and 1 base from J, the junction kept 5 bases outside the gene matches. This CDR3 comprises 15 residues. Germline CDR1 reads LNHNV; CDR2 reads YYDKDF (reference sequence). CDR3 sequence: CATSRGRGSYNEQFF. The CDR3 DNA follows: TGTGCCACCAGCCGAGGGAGGGGTTCCTACAATGAGCAGTTCTTC.

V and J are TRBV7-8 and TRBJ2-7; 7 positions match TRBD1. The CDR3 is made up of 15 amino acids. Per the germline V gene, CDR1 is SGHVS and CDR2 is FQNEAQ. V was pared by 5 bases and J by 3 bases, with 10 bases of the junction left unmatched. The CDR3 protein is CASSLGTDLFYEQYV. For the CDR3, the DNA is TGTGCCAGCAGCCTCGGGACAGATCTATTCTACGAGCAGTACGTC.

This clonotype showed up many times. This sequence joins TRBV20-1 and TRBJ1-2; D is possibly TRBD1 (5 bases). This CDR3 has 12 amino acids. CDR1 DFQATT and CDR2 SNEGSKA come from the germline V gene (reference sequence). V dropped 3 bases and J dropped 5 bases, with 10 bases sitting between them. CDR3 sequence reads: CSARAGWYGYTF. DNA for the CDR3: TGCAGTGCTAGGGCAGGGTGGTATGGCTACACCTTC.

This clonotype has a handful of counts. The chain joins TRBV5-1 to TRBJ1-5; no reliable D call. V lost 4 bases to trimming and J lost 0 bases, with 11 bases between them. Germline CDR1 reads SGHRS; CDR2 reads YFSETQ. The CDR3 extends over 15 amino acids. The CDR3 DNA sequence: TGCGCCAGCAGCAGGTACGGAGATAGCAATCAGCCCCAGCATTTT. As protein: CASSRYGDSNQPQHF.

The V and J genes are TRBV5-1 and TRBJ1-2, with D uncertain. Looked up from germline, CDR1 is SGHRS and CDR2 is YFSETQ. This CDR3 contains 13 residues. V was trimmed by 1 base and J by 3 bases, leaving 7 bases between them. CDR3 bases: TGCGCCAGCAGCTTGAACACGGACTATGGCTACACCTTC. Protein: CASSLNTDYGYTF.

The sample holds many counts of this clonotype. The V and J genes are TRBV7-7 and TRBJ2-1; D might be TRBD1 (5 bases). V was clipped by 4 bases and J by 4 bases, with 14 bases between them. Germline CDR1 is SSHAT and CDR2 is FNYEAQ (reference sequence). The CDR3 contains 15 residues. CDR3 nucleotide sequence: TGTGCCAGCAGCTCAGCTCAGGGTCAGTACAATGAGCAGTTCTTC. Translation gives CASSSAQGQYNEQFF.

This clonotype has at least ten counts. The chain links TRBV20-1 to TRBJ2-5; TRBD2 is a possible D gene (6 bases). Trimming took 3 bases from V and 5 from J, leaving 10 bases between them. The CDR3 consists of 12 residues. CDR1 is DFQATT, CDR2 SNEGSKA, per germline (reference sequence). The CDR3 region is CSARWAGETQYF. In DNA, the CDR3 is TGCAGTGCTAGGTGGGCGGGGGAGACCCAGTACTTC.

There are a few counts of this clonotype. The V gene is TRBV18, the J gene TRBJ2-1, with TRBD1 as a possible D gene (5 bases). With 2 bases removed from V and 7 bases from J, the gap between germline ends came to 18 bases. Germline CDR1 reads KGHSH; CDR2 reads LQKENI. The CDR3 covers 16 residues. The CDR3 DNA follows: TGTGCCAGCTCACCATTCGTTCCACAGGCGAGAAATGAGCAGTTCTTC. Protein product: CASSPFVPQARNEQFF.

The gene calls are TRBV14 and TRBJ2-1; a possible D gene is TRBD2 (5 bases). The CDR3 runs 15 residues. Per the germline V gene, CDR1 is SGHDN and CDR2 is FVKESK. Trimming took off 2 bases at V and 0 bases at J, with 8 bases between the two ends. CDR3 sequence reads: CASSQRENSYNEQFF. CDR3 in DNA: TGTGCCAGCAGCCAACGGGAAAACTCCTACAATGAGCAGTTCTTC.

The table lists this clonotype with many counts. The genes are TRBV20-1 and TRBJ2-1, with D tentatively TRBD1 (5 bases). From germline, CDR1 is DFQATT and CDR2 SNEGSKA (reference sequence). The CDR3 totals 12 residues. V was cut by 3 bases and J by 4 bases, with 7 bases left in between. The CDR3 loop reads CSASQGYNEQFF. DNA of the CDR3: TGCAGTGCTAGCCAGGGTTACAATGAGCAGTTCTTC.

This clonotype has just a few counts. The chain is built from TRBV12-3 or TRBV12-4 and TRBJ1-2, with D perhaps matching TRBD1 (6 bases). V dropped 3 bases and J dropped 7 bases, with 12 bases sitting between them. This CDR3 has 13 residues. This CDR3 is CASSFGTSGGYTF. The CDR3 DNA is TGTGCCAGCAGTTTCGGGACAAGCGGTGGCTACACCTTC.

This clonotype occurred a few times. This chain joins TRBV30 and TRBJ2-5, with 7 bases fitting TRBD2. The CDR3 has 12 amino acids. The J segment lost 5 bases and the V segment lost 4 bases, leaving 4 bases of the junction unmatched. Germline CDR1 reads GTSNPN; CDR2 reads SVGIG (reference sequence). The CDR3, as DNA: TGTGCCTGGAAAAACGGGAGGGAGACCCAGTACTTC. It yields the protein CAWKNGRETQYF. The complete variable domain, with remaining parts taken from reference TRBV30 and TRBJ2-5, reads SQTIHQWPATLVQPVGSPLSLECTVEGTSNPNLYWYRQAAGRGLQLLFYSVGIGQISSEVPQNLSASRPQDRQFILSSKKLLLSDSGFYLCAWKNGRETQYFGPGTRLLVL.

CDR3 residues: CAWSGQGISYEQYF. Here the CDR3 DNA reads TGTGCCTGGAGTGGGCAGGGAATCTCCTACGAGCAGTACTTC. The chain employs TRBV30 and TRBJ2-7; D is possibly TRBD1 (5 bases). Germline V lookup: CDR1 GTSNPN, CDR2 SVGIG (reference sequence). V dropped 1 base and J dropped 0 bases, with 10 bases sitting between them. The CDR3 runs 14 residues.

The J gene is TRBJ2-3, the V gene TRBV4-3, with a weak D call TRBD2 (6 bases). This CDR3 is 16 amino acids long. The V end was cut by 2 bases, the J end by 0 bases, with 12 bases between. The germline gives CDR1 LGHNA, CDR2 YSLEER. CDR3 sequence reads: CASSQLFGGSTDTQYF. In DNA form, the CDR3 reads TGCGCCAGCAGCCAACTGTTCGGGGGTAGCACAGATACGCAGTATTTT.

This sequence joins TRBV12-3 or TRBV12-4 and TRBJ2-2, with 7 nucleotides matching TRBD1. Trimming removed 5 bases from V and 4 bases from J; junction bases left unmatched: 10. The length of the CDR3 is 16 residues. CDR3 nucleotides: TGTGCCAGCAGTCCCCACGGGACAGTTTTCACCGGGGAGCTGTTTTTT. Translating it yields CASSPHGTVFTGELFF.

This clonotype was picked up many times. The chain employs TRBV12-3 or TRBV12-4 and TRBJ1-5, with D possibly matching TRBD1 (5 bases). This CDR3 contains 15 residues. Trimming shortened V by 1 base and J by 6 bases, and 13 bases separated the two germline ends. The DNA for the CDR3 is TGTGCCAGCAGTTTAGGAGGGCAGGGAAGTCAGCCCCAGCATTTT. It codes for CASSLGGQGSQPQHF.

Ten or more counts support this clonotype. CDR3 loop: CSVKLGPDPYTF. The DNA of the CDR3 is TGCAGCGTGAAATTAGGCCCGGACCCCTACACCTTC. The V gene is TRBV29-1, the J gene TRBJ1-2; unclear D gene. From germline, CDR1 is SQVTM and CDR2 ANQGSEA. This CDR3 contains 12 residues. Trimming left V 6 bases short and J 10 bases short, with 18 bases between.

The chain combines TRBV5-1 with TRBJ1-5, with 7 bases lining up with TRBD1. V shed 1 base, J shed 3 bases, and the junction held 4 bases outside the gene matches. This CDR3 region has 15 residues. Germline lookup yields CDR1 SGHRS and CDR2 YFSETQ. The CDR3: CASSLRGQFNQPQHF. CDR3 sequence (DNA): TGCGCCAGCAGCTTGCGGGGACAGTTCAATCAGCCCCAGCATTTT.

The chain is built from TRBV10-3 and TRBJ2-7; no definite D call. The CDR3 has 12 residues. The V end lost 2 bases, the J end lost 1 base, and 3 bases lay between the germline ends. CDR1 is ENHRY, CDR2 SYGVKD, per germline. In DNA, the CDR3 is TGTGCCATCAGTGAGGCATCCTACGAGCAGTACTTC. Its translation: CAISEASYEQYF.

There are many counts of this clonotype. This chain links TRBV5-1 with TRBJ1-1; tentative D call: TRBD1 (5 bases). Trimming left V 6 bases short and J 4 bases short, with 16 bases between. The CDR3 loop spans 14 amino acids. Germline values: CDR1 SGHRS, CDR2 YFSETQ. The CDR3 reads CASTLTDLSTEAFF. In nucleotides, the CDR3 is TGCGCCAGCACTTTGACAGATCTCTCCACTGAAGCTTTCTTT.

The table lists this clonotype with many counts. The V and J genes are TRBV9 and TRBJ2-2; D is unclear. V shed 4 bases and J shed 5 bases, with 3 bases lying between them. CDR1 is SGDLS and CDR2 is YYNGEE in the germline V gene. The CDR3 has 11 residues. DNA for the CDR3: TGTGCCAGCAGCATGACCGGGGAGCTGTTTTTT. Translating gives CASSMTGELFF. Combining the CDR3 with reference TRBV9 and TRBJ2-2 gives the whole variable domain DSGVTQTPKHLITATGQRVTLRCSPRSGDLSVYWYQQSLDQGLQFLIQYYNGEERAKGNILERFSAQQFPDLHSELNLSSLELGDSALYFCASSMTGELFFGEGSRLTVL.

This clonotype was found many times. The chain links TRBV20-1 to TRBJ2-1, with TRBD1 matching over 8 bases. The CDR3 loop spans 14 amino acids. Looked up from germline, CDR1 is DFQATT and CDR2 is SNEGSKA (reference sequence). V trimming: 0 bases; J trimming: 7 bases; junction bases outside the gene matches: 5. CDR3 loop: CSARDWDRRNEQFF. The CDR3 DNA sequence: TGCAGTGCTAGAGATTGGGACAGGAGAAATGAGCAGTTCTTC.

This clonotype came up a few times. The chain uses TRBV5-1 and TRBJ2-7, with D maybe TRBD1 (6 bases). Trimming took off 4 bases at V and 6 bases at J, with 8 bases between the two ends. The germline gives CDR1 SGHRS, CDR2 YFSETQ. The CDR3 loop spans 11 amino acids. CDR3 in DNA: TGCGCCAGCAGCGCGGACAGCGAGCAGTACGTC. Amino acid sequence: CASSADSEQYV.

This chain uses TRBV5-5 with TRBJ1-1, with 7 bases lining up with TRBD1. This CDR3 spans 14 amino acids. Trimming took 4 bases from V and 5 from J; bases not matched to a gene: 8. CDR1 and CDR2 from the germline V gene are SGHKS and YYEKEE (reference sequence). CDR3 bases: TGTGCCAGCAGCCCGGGACAGCCCGCGACTGAAGCTTTCTTT. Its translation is CASSPGQPATEAFF.

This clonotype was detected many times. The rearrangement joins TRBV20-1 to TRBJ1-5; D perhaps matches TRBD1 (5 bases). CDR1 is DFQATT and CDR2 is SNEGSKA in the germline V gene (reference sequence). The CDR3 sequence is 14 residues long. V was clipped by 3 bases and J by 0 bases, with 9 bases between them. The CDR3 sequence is CSARGGDSNQPQHF. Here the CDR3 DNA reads TGCAGTGCTAGGGGAGGGGATAGCAATCAGCCCCAGCATTTT.

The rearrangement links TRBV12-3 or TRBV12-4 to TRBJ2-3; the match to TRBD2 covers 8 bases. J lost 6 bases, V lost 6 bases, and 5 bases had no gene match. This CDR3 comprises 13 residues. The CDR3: CASRVRGGDTQYF. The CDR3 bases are TGTGCCAGCAGGGTACGGGGGGGGGATACGCAGTATTTT.

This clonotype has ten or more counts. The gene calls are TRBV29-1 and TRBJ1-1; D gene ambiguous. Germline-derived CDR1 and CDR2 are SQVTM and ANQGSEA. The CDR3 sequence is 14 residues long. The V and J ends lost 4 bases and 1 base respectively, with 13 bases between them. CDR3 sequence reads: CSVGLKLGNTEAFF. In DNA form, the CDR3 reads TGCAGCGTTGGGTTGAAATTGGGGAACACTGAAGCTTTCTTT.

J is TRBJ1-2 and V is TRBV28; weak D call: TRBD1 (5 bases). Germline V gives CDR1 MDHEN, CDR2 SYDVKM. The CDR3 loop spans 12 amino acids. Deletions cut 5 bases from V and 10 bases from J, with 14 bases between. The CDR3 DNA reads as TGTGCCAGCAGTCCGGGGCGGTGGGCCTACACCTTC. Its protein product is CASSPGRWAYTF.

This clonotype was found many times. CDR3 sequence (DNA): TGCAGTGCTAGATCCCACAGGGGGCAGAGCGAGCAGTACTTC. It yields the protein CSARSHRGQSEQYF. This chain uses TRBV20-1 with TRBJ2-7; 9 nucleotides match TRBD1. The CDR3 covers 14 residues. Germline trimming cut 2 bases from V and 6 bases from J; bases unmatched to any gene: 8. Germline lookup yields CDR1 DFQATT and CDR2 SNEGSKA (reference sequence).

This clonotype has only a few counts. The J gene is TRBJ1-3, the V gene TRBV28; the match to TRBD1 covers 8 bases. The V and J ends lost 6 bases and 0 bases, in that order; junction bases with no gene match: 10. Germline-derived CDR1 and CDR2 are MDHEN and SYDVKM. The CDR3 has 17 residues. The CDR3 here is CASSGDRGGYSGNTIYF. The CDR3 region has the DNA TGTGCCAGCAGCGGTGACAGGGGAGGTTACTCTGGAAACACCATATATTTT.